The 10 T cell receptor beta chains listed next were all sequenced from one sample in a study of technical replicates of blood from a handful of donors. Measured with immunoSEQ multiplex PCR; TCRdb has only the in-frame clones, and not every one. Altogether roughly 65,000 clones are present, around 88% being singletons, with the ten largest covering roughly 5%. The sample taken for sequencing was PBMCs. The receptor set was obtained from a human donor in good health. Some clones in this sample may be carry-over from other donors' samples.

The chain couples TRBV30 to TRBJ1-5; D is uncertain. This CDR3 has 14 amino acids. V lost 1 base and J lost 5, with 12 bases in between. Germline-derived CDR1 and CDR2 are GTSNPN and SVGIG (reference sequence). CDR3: CAWSAPGGYQPQHF. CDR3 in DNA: TGTGCCTGGAGTGCCCCCGGAGGTTATCAGCCCCAGCATTTT.

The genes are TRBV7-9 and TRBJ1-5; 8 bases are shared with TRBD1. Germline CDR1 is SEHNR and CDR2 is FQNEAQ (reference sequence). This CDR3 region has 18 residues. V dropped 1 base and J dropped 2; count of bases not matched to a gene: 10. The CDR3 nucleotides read TGTGCCAGCAGCTTAGGTAGGGCAGGGGGCGCCGGCAATCAGCCCCAGCATTTT. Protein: CASSLGRAGGAGNQPQHF. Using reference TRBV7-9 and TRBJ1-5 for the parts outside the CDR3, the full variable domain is DTGVSQNPRHKITKRGQNVTFRCDPISEHNRLYWYRQTLGQGPEFLTYFQNEAQLEKSRLLSDRFSAERPKGSFSTLEIQRTEQGDSAMYLCASSLGRAGGAGNQPQHFGDGTRLSIL.

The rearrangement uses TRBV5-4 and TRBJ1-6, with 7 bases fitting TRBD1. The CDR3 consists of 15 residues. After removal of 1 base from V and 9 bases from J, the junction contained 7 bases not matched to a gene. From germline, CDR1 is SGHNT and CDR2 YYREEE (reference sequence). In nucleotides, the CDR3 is TGTGCCAGCAGCTTGCCTCCAGGGGGAAGTTCACCCCTCCACTTT. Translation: CASSLPPGGSSPLHF.

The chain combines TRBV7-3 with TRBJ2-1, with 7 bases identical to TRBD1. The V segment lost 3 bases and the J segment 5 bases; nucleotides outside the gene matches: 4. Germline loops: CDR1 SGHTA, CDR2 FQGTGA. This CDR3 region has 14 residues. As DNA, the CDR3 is TGTGCCAGCAGCTTGACAGGGCGGGACAATGAGCAGTTCTTC. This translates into CASSLTGRDNEQFF.

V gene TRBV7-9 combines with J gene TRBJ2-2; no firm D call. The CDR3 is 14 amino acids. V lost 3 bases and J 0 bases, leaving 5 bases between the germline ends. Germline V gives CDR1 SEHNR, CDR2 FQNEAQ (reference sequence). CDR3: CASSLGANTGELFF. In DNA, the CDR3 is TGTGCCAGCAGCTTGGGCGCGAACACCGGGGAGCTGTTTTTT.

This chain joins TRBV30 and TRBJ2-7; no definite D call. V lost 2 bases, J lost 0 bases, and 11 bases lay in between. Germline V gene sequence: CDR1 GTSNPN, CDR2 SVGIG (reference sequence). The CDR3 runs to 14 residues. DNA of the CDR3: TGTGCCTGGAGTACAACGTTTGACTCCTACGAGCAGTACTTC. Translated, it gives CAWSTTFDSYEQYF.

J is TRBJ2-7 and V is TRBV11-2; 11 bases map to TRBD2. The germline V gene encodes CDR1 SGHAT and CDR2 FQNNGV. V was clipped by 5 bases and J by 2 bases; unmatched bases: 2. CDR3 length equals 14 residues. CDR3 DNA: TGTGCCAGCAGCCATAGCGGGAGGGCCTACGAGCAGTACTTC. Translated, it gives CASSHSGRAYEQYF.

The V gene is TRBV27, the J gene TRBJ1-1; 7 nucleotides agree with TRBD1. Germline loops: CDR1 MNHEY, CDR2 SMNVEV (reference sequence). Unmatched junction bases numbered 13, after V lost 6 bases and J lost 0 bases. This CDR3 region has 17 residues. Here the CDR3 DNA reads TGTGCCAGCAGCTCCGGGACAGCCTATTCCATGAACACTGAAGCTTTCTTT. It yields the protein CASSSGTAYSMNTEAFF.

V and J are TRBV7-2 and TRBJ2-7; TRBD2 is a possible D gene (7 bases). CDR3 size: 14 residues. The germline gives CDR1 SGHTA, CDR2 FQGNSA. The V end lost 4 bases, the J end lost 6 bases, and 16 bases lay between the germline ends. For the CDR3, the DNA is TGTGCCAGCAGCTCCGAGTGGGGGGGCCTCGAGCAGTACTTC. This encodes CASSSEWGGLEQYF.

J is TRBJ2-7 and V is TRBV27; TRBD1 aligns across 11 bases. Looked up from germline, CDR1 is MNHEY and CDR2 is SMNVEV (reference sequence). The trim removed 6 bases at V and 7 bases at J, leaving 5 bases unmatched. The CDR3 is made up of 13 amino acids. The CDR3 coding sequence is TGTGCCAGCAGGTGGGACAGGGGGGGTGAGCAGTACTTC. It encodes CASRWDRGGEQYF.